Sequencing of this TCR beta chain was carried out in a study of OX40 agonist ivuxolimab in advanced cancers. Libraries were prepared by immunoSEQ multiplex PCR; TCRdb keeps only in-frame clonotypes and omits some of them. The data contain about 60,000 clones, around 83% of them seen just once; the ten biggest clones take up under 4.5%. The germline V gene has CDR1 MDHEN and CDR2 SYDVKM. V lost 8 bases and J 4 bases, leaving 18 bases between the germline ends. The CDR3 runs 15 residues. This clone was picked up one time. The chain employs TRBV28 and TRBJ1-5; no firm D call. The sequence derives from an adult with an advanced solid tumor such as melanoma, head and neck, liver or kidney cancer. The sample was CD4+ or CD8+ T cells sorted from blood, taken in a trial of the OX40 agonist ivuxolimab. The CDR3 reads CASPPGGVTNQPQHF. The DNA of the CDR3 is TGTGCCAGCCCACCCGGCGGGGTGACTAATCAGCCCCAGCATTTT. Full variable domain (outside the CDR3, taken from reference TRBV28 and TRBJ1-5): DVKVTQSSRYLVKRTGEKVFLECVQDMDHENMFWYRQDPGLGLRLIYFSYDVKMKEKGDIPEGYSVSREKKERFSLILESASTNQTSMYLCASPPGGVTNQPQHFGDGTRLSIL.